Sequencing of this T cell receptor beta chain was carried out in a study of blood T cell repertoires in COVID-19. About the research overall: Material from acute and convalescent COVID-19 was sourced from the United States, Italy and Spain. Sources were T cells, B-cell-depleted T cells, or PBMCs; the material itself was cDNA or gDNA.

Germline V gene data show CDR1 as MDHEN and CDR2 as SYDVKM. The CDR3 sequence is 18 residues long. The V gene lost 7 bases and the J gene lost 0 bases, with 22 bases spanning the gap. In the original analysis: Amplified reference gene primers provided the basis for estimating nucleated cell counts. Produced via immunoSEQ multiplex PCR; TCRdb's table is partial and in-frame only. V and J calls plus clone size are reproduced from that table; the DNA served to infer D and trimming. The sample contains approximately 250,000 clones, 65% to 90% of which appear only once. V usage is TRBV28 and J usage is TRBJ2-1; tentative D call: TRBD1 (6 bases). The sequence was obtained from a woman aged 50 to 60 with acute or convalescent COVID-19. The source material was peripheral blood. In DNA form, the CDR3 reads TGTGCCAGCACCCGGGTTGTCCGTCAGGGGAGCTCCTACAATGAGCAGTTCTTC. It yields the protein CASTRVVRQGSSYNEQFF.